The clone carrying this TCR beta chain was observed at least ten times. What it recognizes is unknown. The data belong to a study of neurological immune-mediated disorders. Points from the study as a whole: One related-CDR3 cluster, identified by phylogenetic grouping, held the repertoires of 18 of 34 multiple sclerosis patients and was a possible signature. Private repertoires in all groups were suggested, as expanded clones shared no CDR3 amino acid sequences across subjects.

The cDNA was produced through 5'RACE with 10-nucleotide random UMIs. Sequencing runs each generated in excess of 190 million TCR-beta sequences derived from 15-18 subjects. TCRdb reprocessed the 5' RACE reads with MiXCR, giving one entry per CDR3 protein. The sample has about 55,000 distinct CDR3 sequences, less than 4.5% seen once. The sequence was obtained from a man aged 30-40 years with multiple sclerosis. The sample was PBMCs.

This CDR3 is CASSPGVAEAFF. The CDR3 bases are TGTGCCAGCAGTCCGGGGGTGGCTGAAGCTTTCTTT. V and J are TRBV6-5 and TRBJ1-1; tentative D call: TRBD1 (5 bases). The ends were cut back, 5 bases at V and 6 bases at J, with 10 bases in the middle. In germline, CDR1 is MNHEY, CDR2 SVGAGI. This CDR3 has 12 residues.